This TCR beta chain was recorded in a study of T-cell reconstitution after alpha-beta-depleted transplantation in children. This clonotype has only a few counts. A TCRbeta library incorporating unique molecular identifiers was prepared. TCRdb reanalysed the PCR reads using MiXCR and keeps one entry per CDR3 protein. The sample contains fewer than 250,000 distinct CDR3 sequences, approximately 17% of which appear only once. The CDR3 extends over 13 amino acids. With V trimmed by 9 bases and J by 3 bases, 8 bases remained unmatched. Germline CDR1 and CDR2: SNHLY and FYNNEI. Sequencing used PBMCs, mostly from graft donor cells, obtained 360 days after TCRalphabeta/CD19-depleted stem cell transplant. This sequence was found in a male patient aged 2 to 10 who had a stem cell transplant for acute lymphoblastic leukemia, so the T cells may come from the graft donor. The V call is TRBV2, the J call TRBJ2-7; 7 nucleotides match TRBD1. The CDR3 reads CASTGTEDYEQYF. CDR3 DNA sequence: TGTGCCAGTACCGGGACAGAAGACTACGAGCAGTACTTC.